Shown below are 29 T cell receptor beta chains from a single sample sequenced in a study of cytomegalovirus exposure and HLA in healthy donors. Both 60 Vbeta primers and 13 Jbeta primers went into the PCR. Measured with immunoSEQ multiplex PCR; TCRdb has only the in-frame clones, and not every one. This repertoire shows 150,000 to 200,000 clones, around 77% found once; its top ten account for 1.6%. The material sequenced was PBMCs. These receptors came from a woman aged 25 to 45 in good health and CMV-seronegative.

The chain couples TRBV9 to TRBJ1-1, with D possibly TRBD1 on 6 matching bases. The V and J ends lost 0 bases and 12 bases respectively, with 12 bases between them. The germline gives CDR1 SGDLS, CDR2 YYNGEE. The CDR3 runs to 12 residues. The CDR3 nucleotides read TGTGCCAGCAGCGTAGGGGCCAGGGGACCTTTCTTT. Translated: CASSVGARGPFF.

V gene TRBV30 combines with J gene TRBJ2-2, with 7 bases that match TRBD1. CDR3 length: 15 residues. V was pared by 2 bases and J by 6 bases, with 9 bases of the junction left unmatched. CDR1 and CDR2 (germline): GTSNPN, SVGIG (reference sequence). The CDR3 spells CAWSRGRTGSGELFF. CDR3 nucleotide sequence: TGTGCCTGGAGTAGAGGGCGGACAGGTTCCGGGGAGCTGTTTTTT.

This clone was observed a few times. The chain links TRBV6-1 to TRBJ1-1; 7 nucleotides agree with TRBD1. V dropped 8 bases and J dropped 0; count of bases not matched to a gene: 9. CDR3 length equals 15 residues. The V gene's germline CDR1 is MNHNS and CDR2 SASEGT. CDR3 sequence: CASSREGAVNTEAFF. The CDR3 DNA is TGTGCCAGCTCCCGGGAGGGGGCAGTGAACACTGAAGCTTTCTTT.

V is TRBV28 and J is TRBJ1-2; D possibly corresponds to TRBD1 (6 bases). The germline V and J ends were trimmed by 7 bases and 4 bases, with 16 bases remaining between them. The CDR3 is made up of 14 amino acids. CDR1 MDHEN and CDR2 SYDVKM come from the germline V gene. This CDR3 reads CASIGTGTPYGYTF. CDR3 nucleotides: TGTGCCAGCATAGGGACCGGGACACCCTATGGCTACACCTTC.

This rearrangement joins TRBV6-1 to TRBJ1-2, with D perhaps matching TRBD1 (5 bases). V shed 6 bases and J shed 1 base, with 15 bases lying between them. This CDR3 comprises 15 residues. From germline, CDR1 is MNHNS and CDR2 SASEGT. The CDR3 reads CASSQPWGVNYGYTF. In DNA form, the CDR3 reads TGTGCCAGCAGCCAACCGTGGGGGGTTAACTATGGCTACACCTTC.

This rearrangement joins TRBV7-2 to TRBJ1-1; D is uncertain. V lost 0 bases and J lost 2, with 13 bases in between. CDR1 and CDR2 (germline): SGHTA, FQGNSA. This CDR3 is built from 16 residues. CDR3 loop: CASSLARQLVNTEAFF. The CDR3 DNA follows: TGTGCCAGCAGCTTAGCGAGGCAGTTGGTAAACACTGAAGCTTTCTTT.

The CDR3 DNA reads as TGCGCCAGTGTGGCTAGCGGGGGGGCTGGAAATGAGCAGTTCTTC. Its protein product is CASVASGGAGNEQFF. V usage is TRBV10-2 and J usage is TRBJ2-1; 12 bases agree with TRBD2. The V gene's germline CDR1 is WSHSY and CDR2 SAAADI. V shed 9 bases and J 7 bases; nucleotides not matched to a gene: 10. The CDR3 has 15 residues.

This clone was picked up one time. The chain is built from TRBV5-4 and TRBJ2-7; 7 nucleotides match TRBD2. The V and J ends lost 4 bases and 6 bases, in that order; junction bases with no gene match: 13. CDR1 and CDR2 (germline): SGHNT, YYREEE (reference sequence). This CDR3 contains 15 residues. The CDR3 DNA reads TGTGCCAGCAGCCCCCTAGCTGGGGGAGGGTTCGAGCAGTACTTC. This gives the protein CASSPLAGGGFEQYF.

The J gene is TRBJ1-5, the V gene TRBV27; no clear D gene. The V end lost 0 bases, the J end lost 0 bases, and 12 bases lay between the germline ends. The CDR3 contains 17 residues. Germline lookup yields CDR1 MNHEY and CDR2 SMNVEV (reference sequence). CDR3 sequence (DNA): TGTGCCAGCAGTTTATCGGTCCCCGGTAATAGCAATCAGCCCCAGCATTTT. Translation gives CASSLSVPGNSNQPQHF.

V gene TRBV18 combines with J gene TRBJ2-2, with D tentatively TRBD1 (6 bases). The V end was cut by 8 bases, the J end by 1 base, with 11 bases between. From germline, CDR1 is KGHSH and CDR2 LQKENI. This CDR3 comprises 14 residues. The CDR3, as DNA: TGTGCCAGCGCGACAGGTCTGAACACCGGGGAGCTGTTTTTT. This codes for CASATGLNTGELFF.

The genes are TRBV12-5 and TRBJ1-1; D might be TRBD1 (6 bases). In germline, CDR1 is LGHNT, CDR2 FRNRAP. The length of the CDR3 is 14 residues. V was clipped by 6 bases and J by 4 bases, with 15 bases between them. CDR3 amino acids: CASGPPGAGTEAFF. The CDR3 DNA sequence: TGTGCTAGTGGGCCCCCAGGGGCTGGCACTGAAGCTTTCTTT.

Turning to this clone: The sample has other DNA sequences that encode this CDR3 too. The chain is built from TRBV20-1 and TRBJ1-1; TRBD1 matches 8 bases. From germline, CDR1 is DFQATT and CDR2 SNEGSKA (reference sequence). V shed 6 bases, J shed 11 bases, and the junction held 8 bases outside the gene matches. The CDR3 loop spans 11 amino acids. CDR3 loop: CSAANRGGAFF. The CDR3 bases are TGCAGTGCGGCGAACAGGGGGGGGGCTTTCTTT.

The rearrangement uses TRBV5-1 and TRBJ2-5, with 9 bases matching TRBD2. The germline CDR1 and CDR2 sequences are SGHRS and YFSETQ. The length of the CDR3 is 15 residues. Germline trimming cut 2 bases from V and 5 bases from J; bases unmatched to any gene: 7. In DNA form, the CDR3 reads TGCGCCAGCAGCTTCGGGCTAGCGGGACGGGAGACCCAGTACTTC. Translated: CASSFGLAGRETQYF.

V and J are TRBV27 and TRBJ1-5; D call uncertain. This CDR3 is 16 amino acids long. Trimming pared 0 bases from V and 1 base from J, leaving 10 bases between. Looked up from germline, CDR1 is MNHEY and CDR2 is SMNVEV (reference sequence). CDR3 nucleotide sequence: TGTGCCAGCAGTTTATCGATAGGAGGAAGCAATCAGCCCCAGCATTTT. Translating gives CASSLSIGGSNQPQHF.

V and J are TRBV7-8 and TRBJ2-5, with 7 positions matching TRBD1. The CDR3 spans 15 residues. After removal of 2 bases from V and 5 bases from J, the junction contained 8 bases not matched to a gene. CDR1 SGHVS and CDR2 FQNEAQ come from the germline V gene. The CDR3 DNA sequence: TGTGCCAGCAGCTTACACTCCACAGGGGTGGAGACCCAGTACTTC. Its translation is CASSLHSTGVETQYF.

This sequence joins TRBV5-4 and TRBJ2-7; 10 positions agree with TRBD2. This CDR3 has 14 residues. CDR1 is SGHNT, CDR2 YYREEE, per germline (reference sequence). Unmatched junction bases numbered 6, after V lost 4 bases and J lost 5 bases. The CDR3 region has the DNA TGTGCCAGCAGCGCCTCTAGCGGGAGCCACGAGCAGTACTTC. This codes for CASSASSGSHEQYF.

The rearrangement links TRBV27 to TRBJ2-7, with 8 positions matching TRBD1. The CDR3 consists of 14 residues. Germline CDR1 reads MNHEY; CDR2 reads SMNVEV (reference sequence). With 5 bases clipped from V and 3 bases from J, the junction kept 6 bases outside the gene matches. CDR3 region: CASSTGQALYEQYF. Written as DNA, the CDR3 is TGTGCCAGCAGTACGGGACAGGCCCTCTACGAGCAGTACTTC.

The genes are TRBV19 and TRBJ1-6; D is possibly TRBD1 (5 bases). V lost 5 bases and J lost 8, with 16 bases in between. Per the germline V gene, CDR1 is LNHDA and CDR2 is SQIVND (reference sequence). This CDR3 is 15 amino acids long. In DNA, the CDR3 is TGTGCCAGTAGTTTGCAGGGAGGCAAGTATTCACCCCTCCACTTT. Translation gives CASSLQGGKYSPLHF.

J is TRBJ2-2 and V is TRBV9, with a possible D match to TRBD1 (5 bases). CDR3 size: 16 residues. Germline CDR1 SGDLS, CDR2 YYNGEE. Trimming removed 0 bases from V and 3 bases from J, with 12 bases in between. In DNA form, the CDR3 reads TGTGCCAGCAGCGTAGGGCTCGGACAAGACACCGGGGAGCTGTTTTTT. Its translation: CASSVGLGQDTGELFF.

V gene TRBV2 combines with J gene TRBJ1-6; no clear D gene. The CDR3 is made up of 14 amino acids. Germline values: CDR1 SNHLY, CDR2 FYNNEI. Trimming stripped 7 bases from V and 3 bases from J, with 10 bases between. The CDR3 spells CASNLGSYNSPLHF. The CDR3 DNA reads as TGTGCCAGCAACCTAGGGAGCTATAATTCACCCCTCCACTTT.

This clone was picked up a small number of times. The chain employs TRBV6-6 and TRBJ2-7, with 8 bases fitting TRBD1. The V gene end was trimmed by 2 bases and the J gene end by 5 bases; junction bases not matched to a gene: 8. The CDR3 is 15 residues long. Germline lookup yields CDR1 MNHNY and CDR2 SVGAGI (reference sequence). CDR3 protein: CASSYRWQGANEQYF. As DNA, the CDR3 is TGTGCCAGCAGTTACCGTTGGCAGGGGGCGAACGAGCAGTACTTC.

The chain recombines TRBV7-2 with TRBJ2-7; D is perhaps TRBD2 (7 bases). Germline CDR1 and CDR2: SGHTA and FQGNSA. V lost 6 bases and J 2 bases, leaving 14 bases between the germline ends. The CDR3 consists of 14 residues. The CDR3 protein is CASRRGGSAYEQYF. Here the CDR3 DNA reads TGTGCCAGCAGGCGCGGGGGCTCCGCCTACGAGCAGTACTTC.

V is TRBV5-5 and J is TRBJ2-7; unclear D gene. V was clipped by 2 bases and J by 0 bases, with 9 bases between them. The germline V gene has CDR1 SGHKS and CDR2 YYEKEE (reference sequence). The CDR3 contains 14 residues. Written as DNA, the CDR3 is TGTGCCAGCAGCTTAGCCGGTTTCTCCTACGAGCAGTACTTC. Translating gives CASSLAGFSYEQYF. The variable domain in full, with the rest retrieved from reference TRBV5-5 and TRBJ2-7, is DAGVTQSPTHLIKTRGQQVTLRCSPISGHKSVSWYQQVLGQGPQFIFQYYEKEERGRGNFPDRFSARQFPNYSSELNVNALLLGDSALYLCASSLAGFSYEQYFGPGTRLTVT.

This chain connects TRBV7-9 to TRBJ2-2; D might be TRBD1 (6 bases). The ends were cut back, 1 base at V and 7 bases at J, with 13 bases in the middle. CDR3 length: 15 amino acids. CDR1 and CDR2 (germline): SEHNR, FQNEAQ (reference sequence). The CDR3 DNA follows: TGTGCCAGCAGCTTAGGGACAGTCGATGTCGGGGAGCTGTTTTTT. This codes for CASSLGTVDVGELFF.

CDR3 DNA: TGTGCCAGCGCCCCCTCCGGAGGTTACTATGGCTACACCTTC. It is translated as CASAPSGGYYGYTF. This chain joins TRBV28 and TRBJ1-2; the D is unclear. Germline assignment: CDR1 MDHEN and CDR2 SYDVKM. Trimming removed 8 bases from V and 3 bases from J, with 16 bases in between. The CDR3 contains 14 residues.

The chain carries TRBV5-1 and TRBJ2-5; no reliable D call. V was trimmed by 2 bases and J by 2 bases, leaving 10 bases between them. There are 14 residues in the CDR3. Looked up from germline, CDR1 is SGHRS and CDR2 is YFSETQ. The CDR3, as DNA: TGCGCCAGCAGCTTACAGCAGTCGCAAGAGACCCAGTACTTC. Residues: CASSLQQSQETQYF.

This rearrangement joins TRBV18 to TRBJ1-2, with 9 bases aligning to TRBD1. Germline CDR1 KGHSH, CDR2 LQKENI. V shed 3 bases and J 8 bases; nucleotides not matched to a gene: 7. The CDR3 runs 14 residues. The CDR3 coding sequence is TGTGCCAGCTCACCTATTGTAGGGACAGGGGGCTACACCTTC. Translated, it gives CASSPIVGTGGYTF. Using reference TRBV18 and TRBJ1-2 for the parts outside the CDR3, the full variable domain is NAGVMQNPRHLVRRRGQEARLRCSPMKGHSHVYWYRQLPEEGLKFMVYLQKENIIDESGMPKERFSAEFPKEGPSILRIQQVVRGDSAAYFCASSPIVGTGGYTFGSGTRLTVV.

The chain couples TRBV5-4 to TRBJ1-4; 8 bases fit TRBD1. Unmatched junction bases numbered 11, after V lost 4 bases and J lost 6 bases. The CDR3 is made up of 16 amino acids. Looked up from germline, CDR1 is SGHNT and CDR2 is YYREEE (reference sequence). This CDR3 reads CASSRRQGMVDEKLFF. The CDR3 DNA reads TGTGCCAGCAGCCGGCGACAGGGGATGGTCGATGAAAAACTGTTTTTT. Full variable domain (missing parts from reference TRBV5-4 and TRBJ1-4): ETGVTQSPTHLIKTRGQQVTLRCSSQSGHNTVSWYQQALGQGPQFIFQYYREEENGRGNFPPRFSGLQFPNYSSELNVNALELDDSALYLCASSRRQGMVDEKLFFGSGTQLSVL.

The chain recombines TRBV30 with TRBJ1-2; D unclear. This CDR3 has 15 residues. The V gene's germline CDR1 is GTSNPN and CDR2 SVGIG (reference sequence). V shed 4 bases and J shed 2 bases, with 17 bases lying between them. In nucleotides, the CDR3 is TGTGCCTGGACGGAACGGGGATATATAAACTATGGCTACACCTTC. Amino acid sequence: CAWTERGYINYGYTF.